Listed below are T cell receptor beta chains from one sample, sequenced in a study of blood T cell repertoires in COVID-19. Method: immunoSEQ multiplex PCR; TCRdb's copy keeps in-frame clones and lacks some. Altogether about 280,000 clones are present, approximately 90% being singletons, with the ten largest covering 3%. Sample: peripheral blood. The receptors were gathered from a woman under 40 with active or convalescent COVID-19. CDR3s include the opening cysteine and the closing phenylalanine or tryptophan. The D gene is left open where the match is weak. Only part of the rows carry a size: once, few, many, or a class if the clone is expanded.

v_gene	d_gene	j_gene	abundance	CDR3nt	CDR3aa
TRBV6-5	.	TRBJ1-2	once	TGTGCCAGCAGTTACTCGGGGACAACACCCTATGGCTACACCTTC	CASSYSGTTPYGYTF
TRBV6-2/TRBV6-3	TRBD1	TRBJ1-1	.	TGTGCCAGCAGTTATCTAAGGGGGCAGTGGAACACTGAAGCTTTCTTT	CASSYLRGQWNTEAFF
TRBV30	TRBD1	TRBJ1-2	.	TGTGCCTGGAGTGTACTATCACAGGGGAGCTACACCTTC	CAWSVLSQGSYTF
TRBV19	.	TRBJ1-5	.	TGTGCCAGTAGTGGGCCCTTAGGTCAGCCCCAGCATTTT	CASSGPLGQPQHF
TRBV4-1	TRBD1	TRBJ1-5	.	TGCGCCAGCAGCCCAACCACAGGGGTCCGCAATCAGCCCCAGCATTTT	CASSPTTGVRNQPQHF
TRBV6-1	TRBD2	TRBJ2-1	.	TGTGCCAGCAGTGGCAGGACTAGCGGGGGGGCCGGCAATGAGCAGTTCTTC	CASSGRTSGGAGNEQFF
TRBV27	.	TRBJ2-7	once	TGTGCCAGCAGTTTAAGTGGCGGAATATCCTACGAGCAGTACTTC	CASSLSGGISYEQYF
TRBV4-2	TRBD2	TRBJ2-3	.	TGTGCCAGCAGCCAAGATTTCCGAAGGTCGGCACTAGCGGGTACAGATACGCAGTATTTT	CASSQDFRRSALAGTDTQYF
TRBV28	.	TRBJ2-5	.	TGTGCCAGCAGCCTTCCAGGTTATGGTGAGGAGACCCAGTACTTC	CASSLPGYGEETQYF
TRBV6-2/TRBV6-3	TRBD2	TRBJ2-3	.	TGTGCCAGCAGTTCCCGGACTAGCGGGGGGGCCTCCACAGTTCGAGATACGCAGTATTTT	CASSSRTSGGASTVRDTQYF
TRBV6-2/TRBV6-3	.	TRBJ2-1	once	TGTGCCAGCAGTTACTCGGGGGGGGCAGGTGAGCAGTTCTTC	CASSYSGGAGEQFF
TRBV7-2	TRBD1	TRBJ2-1	.	TGTGCCAGCAGCGCCTCGGGACAGACCTACAATGAGCAGTTCTTC	CASSASGQTYNEQFF
TRBV5-4	TRBD1	TRBJ1-3	.	TGTGCCAGCAGCCCCCAGACAGGGCCGAGCTCTGGAAACACCATATATTTT	CASSPQTGPSSGNTIYF
TRBV9	TRBD1	TRBJ2-5	.	TGTGCCAGCAGCTTCGGACAGGGAGTCGAGACCCAGTACTTC	CASSFGQGVETQYF
TRBV7-9	.	TRBJ1-3	.	TGTGCCAGCAGCTTAGCGCATCCGGGGGGGACGTCTGGAAACACCATATATTTT	CASSLAHPGGTSGNTIYF
TRBV15	.	TRBJ2-3	.	TGTGCCACCAGCAGAGCGGGACTCCACTCGGATACGCAGTATTTT	CATSRAGLHSDTQYF
TRBV9	.	TRBJ1-6	once	TGTGCCAGCAGCGAAGACGGGGGTAATTCACCCCTCCACTTT	CASSEDGGNSPLHF
TRBV5-6	TRBD1	TRBJ2-1	.	TGTGCCAGCAGCTTCGGACAGGGGACCTACAATGAGCAGTTCTTC	CASSFGQGTYNEQFF
TRBV5-1	TRBD1	TRBJ1-5	.	TGCGCCAGCAGCAGACGGGACAGACTAGTTGGGCCCCAGCATTTT	CASSRRDRLVGPQHF
TRBV7-2	.	TRBJ2-1	.	TGTGCCAGCAGCTTGGGTGGGCAGTCCTACAATGAGCAGTTCTTC	CASSLGGQSYNEQFF
TRBV29-1	TRBD1	TRBJ1-1	.	TGCAGCGCAGACAGGGGGCCCGGGACTGAAGCTTTCTTT	CSADRGPGTEAFF
TRBV5-1	.	TRBJ2-7	.	TGCGCCAGCAGCGTGGGACTTAAAACCTACGAGCAGTACTTC	CASSVGLKTYEQYF
TRBV6-5	.	TRBJ2-7	once	TGTGCCAGCCAACGGGATATCTACGAGCAGTACTTC	CASQRDIYEQYF
TRBV5-1	.	TRBJ1-5	.	TGCGCCAGCAGCCCGGAGAAGGAGCCCCAGCATTTT	CASSPEKEPQHF
TRBV5-5	.	TRBJ2-7	.	TGTGCCAGCAGCTTAACGGCAGGCAGCTCCTACGAGCAGTACTTC	CASSLTAGSSYEQYF
TRBV2	.	TRBJ2-4	.	TGTGCCAGCAGTCTAGCCAAAAACATTCAGTACTTC	CASSLAKNIQYF
TRBV6-5	.	TRBJ2-4	.	TGTGCCAGCAAGCGTGGGTCGGCCAAAAACATTCAGTACTTC	CASKRGSAKNIQYF
TRBV14	.	TRBJ2-7	.	TGTGCCAGCAGCCAAGATCGTCAGGGTAAGCAGTACTTC	CASSQDRQGKQYF
TRBV9	.	TRBJ2-5	.	TGTGCCAGCAGCGTTGCGGGCAGCCGGCAAGAGACCCAGTACTTC	CASSVAGSRQETQYF
TRBV11-1	.	TRBJ2-2	.	TGTGCCAGCAGCTTGGCAACGCTGAACACCGGGGAGCTGTTTTTT	CASSLATLNTGELFF
TRBV7-2	TRBD1	TRBJ2-7	.	TGTGCCAGCAGCTTAGGGACAGGGTTCTCCTACGAGCAGTACTTC	CASSLGTGFSYEQYF
TRBV6-5	.	TRBJ1-4	.	TGTGCCAGCAGTCGGACAGCCTTTAATGAAAAACTGTTTTTT	CASSRTAFNEKLFF
TRBV4-3	TRBD1	TRBJ2-7	few	TGCGCCAGCAGCCCTGACAGGGGACAAGAGCAGTACTTC	CASSPDRGQEQYF
TRBV19	.	TRBJ1-3	.	TGTGCCAGTAGTATTCTTAGCATCTCTGGAAACACCATATATTTT	CASSILSISGNTIYF
TRBV5-1	.	TRBJ2-2	.	TGCGCCAGCAGCAAGGACTCGATGAACACCGGGGAGCTGTTTTTT	CASSKDSMNTGELFF
TRBV7-2	TRBD1	TRBJ1-3	once	TGTGCCAGCAGCCCAAGGTGGGCCAGCGGGACAGGGCCAGGAAACACCATATATTTT	CASSPRWASGTGPGNTIYF
TRBV5-3	.	TRBJ2-5	once	TGTGCCAGAAGGCGGGCGGAGGAGACCCAGTACTTC	CARRRAEETQYF
TRBV15	.	TRBJ1-5	.	TGTGCCACCAGCAGAGATCGGGCCAGGGTTTATCAGCCCCAGCATTTT	CATSRDRARVYQPQHF
TRBV5-6	.	TRBJ2-3	few	TGTGCCAGCAGCTTCTTGGGCATCGGGGGGCCCGCAGATACGCAGTATTTT	CASSFLGIGGPADTQYF
TRBV7-6	.	TRBJ2-5	few	TGTGCCAGCAGCCAACGAGTCGATGAGACCCAGTACTTC	CASSQRVDETQYF
TRBV11-2	TRBD1	TRBJ2-7	.	TGTGCCAGCAGCTTAGAGGGACAGGGTTTTCGCGAGCAGTACTTC	CASSLEGQGFREQYF
TRBV5-1	.	TRBJ2-3	.	TGCGCCAGCATGCGGGATAGCACAGATACGCAGTATTTT	CASMRDSTDTQYF
TRBV7-3	.	TRBJ1-1	.	TGTGCCAGCAGCTTAAGCCCGACCGGACGGGGTACTGAAGCTTTCTTT	CASSLSPTGRGTEAFF
TRBV10-1	TRBD2	TRBJ2-3	.	TGCGCCAGCAGTGGGACTAGAGGGGATACGCAGTATTTT	CASSGTRGDTQYF
TRBV5-1	TRBD1	TRBJ2-1	.	TGCGCCAGCAGCCTGAACATGAGACAGGGGATTCAGTTCTTC	CASSLNMRQGIQFF
TRBV4-2	TRBD2	TRBJ2-5	.	TGTGCCAGCAGCCACCAGCGGGGGGGCCAAGAGACCCAGTACTTC	CASSHQRGGQETQYF
TRBV4-3	.	TRBJ1-1	.	.	CASSQNFGEGTEAFF
TRBV29-1	.	TRBJ1-1	.	TGCAGCCCAAACAGGGTGGGAAACACTGAAGCTTTCTTT	CSPNRVGNTEAFF
TRBV5-1	.	TRBJ2-2	.	TGCGCCAGCAGCCCTCCCAGGGGTTTGAACACCGGGGAGCTGTTTTTT	CASSPPRGLNTGELFF
TRBV4-3	TRBD2	TRBJ2-3	.	TGCGCCAGCAGCCAAGATTGGACTAGCGGGGGGGCAGATACGCAGTATTTT	CASSQDWTSGGADTQYF
TRBV4-2	TRBD1	TRBJ2-1	.	TGTGCCAGCAGCCAAGTAACAGGGGGTCGGGTATACAATGAGCAGTTCTTC	CASSQVTGGRVYNEQFF
TRBV18	TRBD1	TRBJ1-1	.	TGTGCCAGCTCACCAGATTGGGACAGGGTCGTTGCTTTCTTT	CASSPDWDRVVAFF
TRBV19	TRBD1	TRBJ1-1	.	TGTGCCAGTAGTAGACAGGGTTTAATCACTGAAGCTTTCTTT	CASSRQGLITEAFF
TRBV10-3	TRBD1	TRBJ1-2	.	TGTGCCATCAGTGAGTCAGGTGGCAGGGGGCTAGCTTATGGCTACACCTTC	CAISESGGRGLAYGYTF
TRBV27	.	TRBJ2-5	.	TGTGCCAGCAGTCCAGGGCCCACCTTCGGGGAGACCCAGTACTTC	CASSPGPTFGETQYF